Listed below are T cell receptor beta chains from one sample, sequenced in a study of beta chain features in type 1 diabetes. Using immunoSEQ multiplex PCR, the repertoire was profiled, and TCRdb retains in-frame clones only, with some absent. The sample lists about 320,000 clones, roughly 15% occurring once. The sequencing input was central memory CD4+ T cells from blood. All receptors come from a man aged 30-40 years in good health. CDR3s include the opening cysteine and the closing phenylalanine or tryptophan. Each record gives: clone size, V gene, J gene, D gene, CDR3 length, CDR3 DNA, CDR3 protein. The D gene is left open where the match is weak. Clone size is not always given. Where it is, it says once, few, many or a class for expanded clones.

-	TRBV4-2	TRBJ1-1	-	14	TGTGCCAGCAGCCAAGTTGTAAAGGGCTCCAAAGCTTTCTTT	CASSQVVKGSKAFF
few	TRBV6-6	TRBJ2-7	TRBD1	16	TGTGCCAGCAGTCCTCCGGGACAGGGGAGCTCCTACGAGCAGTACTTC	CASSPPGQGSSYEQYF
-	TRBV5-1	TRBJ2-5	TRBD1	14	TGCGCCAGCAGCTTGGCAGGGGGCGGGGAGACCCAGTACTTC	CASSLAGGGETQYF
-	TRBV11-3	TRBJ1-4	-	14	TGTGCCAGCAGCTTAGTCGCAACTAATGAAAAACTGTTTTTT	CASSLVATNEKLFF
-	TRBV5-8	TRBJ2-5	TRBD1	14	TGTGCCAGCAGCGCGGTCGACAGGGAAGAGACCCAGTACTTC	CASSAVDREETQYF
-	TRBV4-3	TRBJ1-5	-	16	TGCGCCAGCAGCCAAGAAAGGCAGGGTGTCAATCAGCCCCAGCATTTT	CASSQERQGVNQPQHF
-	TRBV4-3	TRBJ1-2	-	14	TGCGCCAGCAGCCAAGATACCAGGTTGGGAGGCTACACCTTC	CASSQDTRLGGYTF
-	TRBV10-3	TRBJ2-3	-	12	TGTGCCATCAGCCGGGGTGTAGATACGCAGTATTTT	CAISRGVDTQYF
few	TRBV19	TRBJ1-2	-	13	TGTGCCAGTAATTTAAGGGGGACGGAGGGCTACACCTTC	CASNLRGTEGYTF
-	TRBV7-2	TRBJ2-1	-	17	TGTGCCAGCAAGAGGCTAGGGGCGGGCGGTTCCTACAATGAGCAGTTCTTC	CASKRLGAGGSYNEQFF
few	TRBV4-3	TRBJ1-1	-	17	TGCGCCAGCAGCCAAGCCTGGGACTCCTCAGGGAACACTGAAGCTTTCTTT	CASSQAWDSSGNTEAFF
once	TRBV11-3	TRBJ2-1	-	13	TGTGCCAGCAGCTTAGTCAGGGACTATGAGCAGTTCTTC	CASSLVRDYEQFF
-	TRBV29-1	TRBJ2-3	-	14	TGCAGCGTTACAGGCTCGTCAAGGTCGGATACGCAGTATTTT	CSVTGSSRSDTQYF
few	TRBV7-9	TRBJ1-5	-	14	TGTGCCAGCAGCTTCGGACAGCTTGGAGAGCCCCAGCATTTT	CASSFGQLGEPQHF
few	TRBV27	TRBJ2-5	-	14	TGTGCCAGCAGTTGGACGGGGGGCAGGGAGACCCAGTACTTC	CASSWTGGRETQYF
few	TRBV6-1	TRBJ1-2	-	13	TGTGCCAGCAGTGGCGACAGGAACTATGGCTACACCTTC	CASSGDRNYGYTF
-	TRBV5-4	TRBJ2-7	TRBD1	14	TGTGCCAGCAGCGCCGGGACAGGGAACTACGAGCAGTACTTC	CASSAGTGNYEQYF
once	TRBV18	TRBJ1-1	-	17	TGTGCCAGCTCACCACAAGCAACAGTCTCCCTGGGGGTCGAAGCTTTCTTT	CASSPQATVSLGVEAFF
-	TRBV6-6	TRBJ2-1	TRBD1	15	TGTGCCACACTGTCCACCGGGACAGGGGGCCTTGAGCAGTTCTTC	CATLSTGTGGLEQFF
few	TRBV6-5	TRBJ1-2	-	13	TGTGCCAGCAGTTTCAACAGCGCCTATGGCTACACCTTC	CASSFNSAYGYTF
many	TRBV4-3	TRBJ2-7	-	17	TGCGCCAGCAGCCAAGACTCCGGACGAGGTAAATACTACGAGCAGTACTTC	CASSQDSGRGKYYEQYF
-	TRBV7-2	TRBJ1-2	TRBD1	16	TGTGCCAGCAGCCCTCCGGGACAGAGCGCTAACTATGGCTACACCTTC	CASSPPGQSANYGYTF